This entry lists 9 T cell receptor beta chains sequenced from one sample in a study of CD8 T cells in Susac syndrome. An amount of RNA that ranged from roughly 0.5 to 1 ug was reverse transcribed with random hexamers. MiXCR was run by TCRdb on the immunoSEQ multiplex PCR reads, yielding one entry per CDR3 protein. The sample holds under 350,000 distinct CDR3 sequences, about 92% seen once. The sequenced sample consisted of CD4+ T cells from PBMCs. These receptors were collected from a human donor with multiple sclerosis.

The rearrangement joins TRBV12-3 or TRBV12-4 to TRBJ2-5; D is unresolved. The V gene lost 9 bases and the J gene lost 5 bases, with 13 bases spanning the gap. This CDR3 is built from 12 residues. The CDR3 DNA sequence: TGTGCCAGTTGCATACACTGGGAGACCCAGTACTTC. Translated, it gives CASCIHWETQYF.

The V gene is TRBV29-1, the J gene TRBJ2-1, with TRBD1 matching over 10 bases. V was pared by 2 bases and J by 5 bases, with 6 bases of the junction left unmatched. This CDR3 comprises 15 residues. Germline CDR1 SQVTM, CDR2 ANQGSEA. The CDR3 coding sequence is TGCAGCGTTGAAAAGGGACAGGGGCCCAACAATGAGCAGTTCTTC. Translated: CSVEKGQGPNNEQFF.

This clonotype was seen only once. The chain links TRBV5-1 to TRBJ1-2; 9 bases map to TRBD1. With V trimmed by 0 bases and J by 7 bases, 7 bases remained unmatched. The germline gives CDR1 SGHRS, CDR2 YFSETQ. CDR3 length: 15 residues. The CDR3 reads CASSLERDRDGGYTF. The CDR3 DNA is TGCGCCAGCAGCTTGGAGCGGGACAGGGATGGTGGCTACACCTTC.

The gene calls are TRBV20-1 and TRBJ2-7; D gene uncertain. The V gene's germline CDR1 is DFQATT and CDR2 SNEGSKA (reference sequence). V lost 1 base to trimming and J lost 3 bases, with 16 bases between them. The CDR3 spans 15 residues. In nucleotides, the CDR3 is TGCAGTGCTAGAGTTCTCTCTAAAAACCTCTACGAGCAGTACTTC. Encoded protein: CSARVLSKNLYEQYF.

The rearrangement uses TRBV5-1 and TRBJ1-1, with D unclear. The V end was cut by 0 bases, the J end by 9 bases, with 12 bases between. Per germline, CDR1 SGHRS and CDR2 YFSETQ. The CDR3 is 13 residues long. The CDR3: CASSLEGGRKAFF. The CDR3 region has the DNA TGCGCCAGCAGCTTGGAAGGAGGGAGAAAAGCTTTCTTT.

This chain joins TRBV4-3 and TRBJ2-1, with no clear D. Trimming took off 0 bases at V and 6 bases at J, with 15 bases between the two ends. The germline V gene has CDR1 LGHNA and CDR2 YSLEER. The CDR3 has 16 residues. The CDR3 loop is CASSQEVARAANEQFF. The CDR3, as DNA: TGCGCCAGCAGCCAAGAAGTGGCTAGAGCCGCCAATGAGCAGTTCTTC.

The V gene is TRBV12-3 or TRBV12-4, the J gene TRBJ2-1, with D perhaps matching TRBD2 (6 bases). CDR3 length: 16 amino acids. V was pared by 5 bases and J by 2 bases, with 16 bases between. CDR3 DNA sequence: TGTGCCAGCAGTCCCGAGAGCGGGTCCCCCTACAATGAGCAGTTCTTC. This codes for CASSPESGSPYNEQFF.

This sequence joins TRBV5-4 and TRBJ1-2, with D unresolved. This CDR3 is built from 13 residues. Germline V lookup: CDR1 SGHNT, CDR2 YYREEE (reference sequence). V dropped 6 bases and J dropped 2 bases, with 11 bases sitting between them. CDR3 DNA: TGTGCCAGCACCCTCCCGAACAACTATGGCTACACCTTC. Encoded protein: CASTLPNNYGYTF.

CDR3 amino acids: CSARAPWTANEKLFF. CDR3 DNA sequence: TGCAGTGCTAGAGCGCCATGGACGGCCAATGAAAAACTGTTTTTT. The rearrangement joins TRBV20-1 to TRBJ1-4; no clear D. V lost 1 base to trimming and J lost 5 bases, with 14 bases between them. The CDR3 runs to 15 residues. Germline V CDR1 and CDR2: DFQATT, SNEGSKA (reference sequence).